Described below is a single T cell receptor beta chain sequence and its context. The antigen remains undetermined. This sample was included in a study of response to subunit inactivated influenza vaccine. Study outcomes and limitations: Authors suggested seasonal influenza vaccinations each recruit few new T cells.

One entry per CDR3 protein, called by TCRdb with MiXCR from the RT-PCR reads. The repertoire holds about 700,000 distinct CDR3 sequences, 15% to 17% seen once, with roughly 12% in the top ten. The germline V and J ends were trimmed by 5 bases and 5 bases, with 6 bases remaining between them. In germline, CDR1 is SGHAT, CDR2 FQNNGV. The CDR3 totals 11 residues. The TCR originated in a man aged 50-59 years who received an inactivated influenza vaccine. The sequences come from PBMCs from blood, collected roughly 12 days after vaccination. This sequence joins TRBV11-2 and TRBJ2-5, with D unresolved. The CDR3 region is CASSTWETQYF. For the CDR3, the DNA is TGTGCCAGCAGCACATGGGAGACCCAGTACTTC.